The sequence of this TCR beta chain was determined in a study of cytomegalovirus exposure and HLA in healthy donors. The CDR3 is made up of 18 amino acids. Germline-derived CDR1 and CDR2 are LNHNV and YYDKDF (reference sequence). Trimming took 3 bases from V and 5 from J; bases not matched to a gene: 14. This clone was seen just once. PCR involved 60 Vbeta and 13 Jbeta primers. Libraries were prepared by immunoSEQ multiplex PCR; TCRdb keeps only in-frame clonotypes and omits some of them. The repertoire has around 130,000 clones, roughly 80% of them found once; the top ten carry 2.1%. The chain employs TRBV15 and TRBJ2-5, with 11 bases matching TRBD2. The sequencing input was PBMCs. The origin of this receptor is a man aged 25 to 45 in good health and CMV-seronegative. Here the CDR3 DNA reads TGTGCCACCAGCAGGGCCCCGGGGTCTAGCGGGGGGAAGGAGACCCAGTACTTC. Encoded protein: CATSRAPGSSGGKETQYF.